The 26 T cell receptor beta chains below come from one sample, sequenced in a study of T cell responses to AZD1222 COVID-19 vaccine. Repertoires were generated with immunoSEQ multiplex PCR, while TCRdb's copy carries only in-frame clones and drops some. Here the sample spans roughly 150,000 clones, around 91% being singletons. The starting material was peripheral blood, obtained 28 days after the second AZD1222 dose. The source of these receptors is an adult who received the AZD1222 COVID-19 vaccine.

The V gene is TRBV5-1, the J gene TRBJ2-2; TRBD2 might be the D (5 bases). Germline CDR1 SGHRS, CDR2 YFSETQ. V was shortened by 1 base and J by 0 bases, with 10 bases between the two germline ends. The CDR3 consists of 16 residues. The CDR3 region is CASSLSGSPNTGELFF. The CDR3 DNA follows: TGCGCCAGCAGCTTGTCGGGGTCCCCGAACACCGGGGAGCTGTTTTTT.

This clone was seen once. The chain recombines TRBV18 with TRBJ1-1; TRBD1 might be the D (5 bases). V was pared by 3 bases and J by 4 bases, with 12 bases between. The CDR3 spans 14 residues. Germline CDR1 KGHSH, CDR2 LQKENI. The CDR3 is CASSPPGRTTEAFF. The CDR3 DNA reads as TGTGCCAGCTCACCGCCAGGGAGGACCACTGAAGCTTTCTTT.

CDR3 DNA sequence: TGTGCCAGCTCACCCGGGTTCTCGGGGAGTCAGCCCCAGCATTTT. This codes for CASSPGFSGSQPQHF. The genes are TRBV18 and TRBJ1-5; D uncertain. Trimming removed 3 bases at V and 6 bases at J, with 15 bases between. The CDR3 length is 15 residues. CDR1 is KGHSH, CDR2 LQKENI, per germline. The full variable domain, its missing parts supplied by reference TRBV18 and TRBJ1-5, is NAGVMQNPRHLVRRRGQEARLRCSPMKGHSHVYWYRQLPEEGLKFMVYLQKENIIDESGMPKERFSAEFPKEGPSILRIQQVVRGDSAAYFCASSPGFSGSQPQHFGDGTRLSIL.

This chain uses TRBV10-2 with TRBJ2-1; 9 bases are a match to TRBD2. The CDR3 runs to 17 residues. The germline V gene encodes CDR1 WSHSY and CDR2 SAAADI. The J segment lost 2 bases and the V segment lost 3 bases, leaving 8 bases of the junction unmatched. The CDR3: CASSDPPTSGPYNEQFF. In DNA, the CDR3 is TGCGCCAGCAGTGACCCGCCGACTAGCGGACCCTACAATGAGCAGTTCTTC.

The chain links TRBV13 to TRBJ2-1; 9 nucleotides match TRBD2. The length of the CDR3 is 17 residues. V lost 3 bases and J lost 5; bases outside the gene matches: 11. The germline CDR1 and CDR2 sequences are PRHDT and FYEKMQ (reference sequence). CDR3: CASSLGRLAVPHNEQFF. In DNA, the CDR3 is TGTGCCAGCAGCTTGGGGAGACTAGCGGTCCCCCACAATGAGCAGTTCTTC.

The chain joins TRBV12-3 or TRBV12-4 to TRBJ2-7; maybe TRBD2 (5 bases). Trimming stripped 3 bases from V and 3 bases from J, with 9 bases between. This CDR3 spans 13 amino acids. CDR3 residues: CASSFEGYYEQYF. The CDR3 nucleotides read TGTGCCAGCAGTTTTGAGGGATACTACGAGCAGTACTTC.

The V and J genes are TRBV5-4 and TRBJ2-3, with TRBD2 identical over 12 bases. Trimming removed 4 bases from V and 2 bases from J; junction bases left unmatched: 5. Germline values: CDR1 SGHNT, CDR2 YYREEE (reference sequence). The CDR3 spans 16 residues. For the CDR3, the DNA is TGTGCCAGCAGCGGCGGACTAGCGGGATTCACAGATACGCAGTATTTT. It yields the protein CASSGGLAGFTDTQYF.

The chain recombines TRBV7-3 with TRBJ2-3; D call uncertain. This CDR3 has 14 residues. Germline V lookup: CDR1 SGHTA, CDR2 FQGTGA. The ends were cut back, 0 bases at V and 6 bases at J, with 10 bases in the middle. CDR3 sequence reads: CASSLTSHEDTQYF. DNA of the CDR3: TGTGCCAGCAGCTTAACGTCACACGAGGATACGCAGTATTTT.

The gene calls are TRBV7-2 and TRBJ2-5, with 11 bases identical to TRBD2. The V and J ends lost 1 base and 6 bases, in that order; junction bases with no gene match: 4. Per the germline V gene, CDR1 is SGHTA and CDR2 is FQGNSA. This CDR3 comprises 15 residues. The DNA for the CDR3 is TGTGCCAGCAGCTTAGAACTAGCGGGAGCAAAGACCCAGTACTTC. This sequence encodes CASSLELAGAKTQYF.

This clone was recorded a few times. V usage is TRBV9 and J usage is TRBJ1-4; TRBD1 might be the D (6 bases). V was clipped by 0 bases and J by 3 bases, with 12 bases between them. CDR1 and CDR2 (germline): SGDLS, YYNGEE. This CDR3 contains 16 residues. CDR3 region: CASSVGSGTSNEKLFF. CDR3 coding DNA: TGTGCCAGCAGCGTAGGGTCCGGGACATCTAATGAAAAACTGTTTTTT.

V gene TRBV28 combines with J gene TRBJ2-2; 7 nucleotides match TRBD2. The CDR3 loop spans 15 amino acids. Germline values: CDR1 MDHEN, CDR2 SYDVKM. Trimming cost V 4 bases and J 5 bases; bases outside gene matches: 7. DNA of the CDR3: TGTGCCAGCAGTTGGGAGGGAGGGCGGACCGGGGAGCTGTTTTTT. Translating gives CASSWEGGRTGELFF.

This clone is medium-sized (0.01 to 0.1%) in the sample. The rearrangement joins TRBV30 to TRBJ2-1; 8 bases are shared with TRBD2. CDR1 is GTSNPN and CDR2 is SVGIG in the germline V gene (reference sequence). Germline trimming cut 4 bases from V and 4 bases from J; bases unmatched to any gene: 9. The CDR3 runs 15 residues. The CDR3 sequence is CAWKTSSGGYNEQFF. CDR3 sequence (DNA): TGTGCCTGGAAAACCTCCAGCGGGGGTTACAATGAGCAGTTCTTC.

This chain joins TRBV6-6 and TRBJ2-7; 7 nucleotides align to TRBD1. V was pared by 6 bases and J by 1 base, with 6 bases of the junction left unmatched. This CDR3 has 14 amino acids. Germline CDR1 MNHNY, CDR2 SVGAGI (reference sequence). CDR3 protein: CASRNSGGSYEQYF. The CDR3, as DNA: TGTGCCAGCAGGAACTCAGGGGGATCCTACGAGCAGTACTTC.

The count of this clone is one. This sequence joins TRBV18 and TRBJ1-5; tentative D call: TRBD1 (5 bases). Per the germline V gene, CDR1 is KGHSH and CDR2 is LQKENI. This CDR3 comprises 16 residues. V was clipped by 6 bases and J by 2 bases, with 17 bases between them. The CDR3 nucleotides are TGTGCCAGCTCTCAGTATGTTGGACAAGGCAATCAGCCCCAGCATTTT. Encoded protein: CASSQYVGQGNQPQHF.

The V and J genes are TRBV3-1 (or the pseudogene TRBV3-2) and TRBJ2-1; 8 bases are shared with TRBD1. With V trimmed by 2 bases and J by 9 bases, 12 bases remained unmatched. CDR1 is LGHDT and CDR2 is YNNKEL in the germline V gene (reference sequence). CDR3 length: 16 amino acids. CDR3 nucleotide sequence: TGTGCCAGCAGCCAACATACCGGGACAGGACTCATTGAGCAGTTCTTC. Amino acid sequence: CASSQHTGTGLIEQFF.

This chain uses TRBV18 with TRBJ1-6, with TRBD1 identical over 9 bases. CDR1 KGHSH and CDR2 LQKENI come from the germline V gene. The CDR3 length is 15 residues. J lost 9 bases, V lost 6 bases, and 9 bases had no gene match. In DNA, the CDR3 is TGTGCCAGCTCGCTGGGACAGGGAAAGGGTTCACCCCTCCACTTT. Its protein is CASSLGQGKGSPLHF.

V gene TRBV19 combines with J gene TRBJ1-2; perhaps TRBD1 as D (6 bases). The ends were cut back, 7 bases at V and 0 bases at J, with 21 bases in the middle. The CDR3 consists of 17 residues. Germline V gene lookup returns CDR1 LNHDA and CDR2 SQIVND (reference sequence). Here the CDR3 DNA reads TGTGCCAGTATCCGCCGGGACATCGGGGGGACTAACTATGGCTACACCTTC. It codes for CASIRRDIGGTNYGYTF.

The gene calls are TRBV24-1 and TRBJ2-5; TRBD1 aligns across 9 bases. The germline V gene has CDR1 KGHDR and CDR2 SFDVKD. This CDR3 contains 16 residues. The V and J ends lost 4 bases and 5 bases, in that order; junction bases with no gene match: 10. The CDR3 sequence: CATSDSTTGGTETQYF. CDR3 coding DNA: TGTGCCACCAGTGACTCCACGACAGGGGGAACTGAGACCCAGTACTTC.

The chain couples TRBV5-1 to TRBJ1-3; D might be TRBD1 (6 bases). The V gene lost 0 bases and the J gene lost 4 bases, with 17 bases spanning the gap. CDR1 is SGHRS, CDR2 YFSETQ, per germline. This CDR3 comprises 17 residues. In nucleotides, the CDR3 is TGCGCCAGCAGCTTGGGCGGATCTGACAGGATCGGAAACACCATATATTTT. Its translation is CASSLGGSDRIGNTIYF.

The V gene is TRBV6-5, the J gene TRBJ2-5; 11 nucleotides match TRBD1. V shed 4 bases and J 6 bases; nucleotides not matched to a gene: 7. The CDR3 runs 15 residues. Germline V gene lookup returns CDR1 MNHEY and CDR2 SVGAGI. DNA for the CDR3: TGTGCCAGCAGTTTTACCGGGACAGGGGGAAAGACCCAGTACTTC. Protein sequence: CASSFTGTGGKTQYF.

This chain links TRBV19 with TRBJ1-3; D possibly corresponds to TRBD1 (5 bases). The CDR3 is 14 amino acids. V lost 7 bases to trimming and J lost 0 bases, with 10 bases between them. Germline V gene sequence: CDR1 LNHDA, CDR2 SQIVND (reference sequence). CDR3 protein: CASTLGHSGNTIYF. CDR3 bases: TGTGCCAGTACCCTCGGACACTCTGGAAACACCATATATTTT.

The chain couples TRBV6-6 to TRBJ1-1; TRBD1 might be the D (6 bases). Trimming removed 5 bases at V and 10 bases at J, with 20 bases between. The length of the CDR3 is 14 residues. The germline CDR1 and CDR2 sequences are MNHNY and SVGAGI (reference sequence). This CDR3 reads CASSKQGEKVGAFF. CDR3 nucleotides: TGTGCCAGCAGTAAACAGGGAGAGAAGGTTGGAGCTTTCTTT.

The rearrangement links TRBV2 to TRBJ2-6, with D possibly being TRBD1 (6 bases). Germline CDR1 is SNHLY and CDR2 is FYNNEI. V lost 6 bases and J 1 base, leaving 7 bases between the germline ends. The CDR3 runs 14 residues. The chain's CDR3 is CASRGTSGANVLTF. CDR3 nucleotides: TGTGCCAGCAGAGGGACATCTGGGGCCAACGTCCTGACTTTC.

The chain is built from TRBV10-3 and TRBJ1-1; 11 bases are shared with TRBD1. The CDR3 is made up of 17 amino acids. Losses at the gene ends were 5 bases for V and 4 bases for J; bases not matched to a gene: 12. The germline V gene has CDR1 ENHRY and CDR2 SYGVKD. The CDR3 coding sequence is TGTGCCATCAGTAGAAGCGGGACAGGGGGAGTCGGCACTGAAGCTTTCTTT. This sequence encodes CAISRSGTGGVGTEAFF.

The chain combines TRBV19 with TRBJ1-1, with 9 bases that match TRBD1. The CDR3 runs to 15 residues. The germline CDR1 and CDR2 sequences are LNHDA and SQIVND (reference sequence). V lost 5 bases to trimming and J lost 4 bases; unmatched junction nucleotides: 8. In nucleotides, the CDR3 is TGTGCCAGTAGTTTACCCGGGACAGGGAGCACTGAAGCTTTCTTT. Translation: CASSLPGTGSTEAFF.

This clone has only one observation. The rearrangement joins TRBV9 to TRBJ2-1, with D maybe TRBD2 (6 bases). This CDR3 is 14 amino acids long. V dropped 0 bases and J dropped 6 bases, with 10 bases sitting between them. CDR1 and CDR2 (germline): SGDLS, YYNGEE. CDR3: CASSVGVSGNEQFF. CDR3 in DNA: TGTGCCAGCAGCGTAGGGGTTAGCGGCAATGAGCAGTTCTTC.